What follows are 16 T cell receptor beta chains derived from one specimen sequenced in a study of T cell repertoires in cytomegalovirus infection. Using its own MiXCR run on the reads, TCRdb lists one record per CDR3 protein. The sample has 150,000 to 200,000 distinct CDR3 sequences, about 20% seen once; the top ten hold under 30%. Which antigens these TCRs recognize remains unknown. The material sequenced was CD8+ T cells from cultured PBMCs, taken from culture after CMV antigen stimulation. The receptors were gathered from a human donor in good health (CMV status not recorded). Some clones in this sample may be carry-over from other donors' samples.

The rearrangement uses TRBV10-3 and TRBJ1-3, with 7 positions matching TRBD1. J was trimmed by 3 bases and V by 2 bases; bases with no gene match: 7. The CDR3 runs to 16 residues. The germline V gene has CDR1 ENHRY and CDR2 SYGVKD. The CDR3 DNA reads as TGTGCCATCAGTGAGGGGAAGGGGGCCTATGGAAACACCATATATTTT. Translating it yields CAISEGKGAYGNTIYF.

This clonotype was counted a few times. The rearrangement joins TRBV7-2 to TRBJ2-7, with D uncertain. The germline V and J ends were trimmed by 3 bases and 0 bases, with 12 bases remaining between them. Germline values: CDR1 SGHTA, CDR2 FQGNSA. This CDR3 contains 15 residues. CDR3 in DNA: TGTGCCAGCAGCTTTGGGGTTCCGGGCTCCTACGAGCAGTACTTC. The encoded protein is CASSFGVPGSYEQYF.

This chain connects TRBV10-3 to TRBJ2-5, with TRBD2 matching 8 bases. Germline V CDR1 and CDR2: ENHRY, SYGVKD. CDR3 length: 15 residues. V lost 0 bases to trimming and J lost 4 bases; unmatched junction nucleotides: 4. The CDR3 spells CAISESWTSPETQYF. For the CDR3, the DNA is TGTGCCATCAGTGAGTCGTGGACTAGCCCAGAGACCCAGTACTTC.

The chain links TRBV27 to TRBJ1-2; TRBD1 might be the D (5 bases). V was trimmed by 0 bases and J by 8 bases, leaving 13 bases between them. The CDR3 sequence is 14 residues long. CDR1 and CDR2 (germline): MNHEY, SMNVEV (reference sequence). CDR3: CASSLSYSGAGYTF. As DNA, the CDR3 is TGTGCCAGCAGTTTATCCTACAGCGGGGCGGGCTACACCTTC.

As DNA, the CDR3 is TGTGCCAGCAGTTATCACCGTGGGGCGGCGGTGATGAACACTGAAGCTTTCTTT. The encoded protein is CASSYHRGAAVMNTEAFF. The chain recombines TRBV6-2 or TRBV6-3 with TRBJ1-1; possible D gene TRBD1, 5 bases. The CDR3 is 18 residues long. From germline, CDR1 is MNHEY and CDR2 SVGEGT. Trimming shortened V by 3 bases and J by 0 bases, and 20 bases separated the two germline ends.

This chain uses TRBV7-6 with TRBJ2-3; TRBD1 matches at 7 bases. The CDR3 covers 17 residues. J lost 1 base, V lost 0 bases, and 7 bases had no gene match. CDR1 and CDR2 (germline): SGHVS, FNYEAQ. The CDR3 DNA is TGTGCCAGCAGCTTAGCGGTCCGGACAGGAGGCACAGATACGCAGTATTTT. Encoded protein: CASSLAVRTGGTDTQYF.

The genes are TRBV20-1 and TRBJ2-1; 9 bases are shared with TRBD1. V dropped 4 bases and J dropped 3; count of bases not matched to a gene: 10. Germline-derived CDR1 and CDR2 are DFQATT and SNEGSKA (reference sequence). CDR3 length: 16 residues. CDR3 amino acids: CSANYGTGPSYNEQFF. The CDR3 DNA sequence: TGCAGTGCTAACTACGGGACAGGGCCGAGCTACAATGAGCAGTTCTTC.

This clonotype occurred a few times. The rearrangement links TRBV3-1 to TRBJ1-1, with TRBD1 as a possible D gene (6 bases). The germline V gene encodes CDR1 LGHDT and CDR2 YNNKEL (reference sequence). This CDR3 region has 15 residues. The V gene lost 4 bases and the J gene lost 0 bases, with 12 bases spanning the gap. The CDR3 DNA reads TGTGCCAGCAGCCGGGAACAGGGACTGAACACTGAAGCTTTCTTT. This encodes CASSREQGLNTEAFF. The full variable domain, in which reference TRBV3-1 and TRBJ1-1 provide the parts outside the CDR3, is DTAVSQTPKYLVTQMGNDKSIKCEQNLGHDTMYWYKQDSKKFLKIMFSYNNKELIINETVPNRFSPKSPDKAHLNLHINSLELGDSAVYFCASSREQGLNTEAFFGQGTRLTVV.

This clonotype was seen many times. The gene calls are TRBV2 and TRBJ1-1; the match to TRBD1 covers 8 bases. The CDR3 loop spans 16 amino acids. V was pared by 2 bases and J by 1 base, with 6 bases of the junction left unmatched. Germline V lookup: CDR1 SNHLY, CDR2 FYNNEI. CDR3 coding DNA: TGTGCCAGCAGTGAAACGTTTACAGGGGGGAACACTGAAGCTTTCTTT. Its translation is CASSETFTGGNTEAFF.

A few counts support this clonotype. The gene calls are TRBV4-3 and TRBJ1-5; D not certain. The V and J ends lost 0 bases and 4 bases respectively, with 10 bases between them. Per germline, CDR1 LGHNA and CDR2 YSLEER. The CDR3 has 15 residues. DNA for the CDR3: TGCGCCAGCAGCCAAGATTCGGGAGAAAATCAGCCCCAGCATTTT. Translation gives CASSQDSGENQPQHF.

This clonotype appeared a few times. The chain combines TRBV12-3 or TRBV12-4 with TRBJ2-3, with no clear D. The CDR3 spans 13 residues. The V end lost 0 bases, the J end lost 2 bases, and 3 bases lay between the germline ends. CDR3: CASSLATTDTQYF. Here the CDR3 DNA reads TGTGCCAGCAGTTTAGCGACCACAGATACGCAGTATTTT.

V and J are TRBV4-2 and TRBJ1-4; D uncertain. Germline values: CDR1 LGHNA, CDR2 YNFKEQ. This CDR3 comprises 15 residues. Deletions cut 4 bases from V and 8 bases from J, with 17 bases between. CDR3 nucleotides: TGTGCCAGCAGCCCGAGCCCGTATCTAGACGAAAAACTGTTTTTT. This translates into CASSPSPYLDEKLFF.

The chain links TRBV29-1 to TRBJ2-3, with 8 positions matching TRBD1. V gave up 0 bases and J gave up 4 bases; unmatched junction bases: 6. Germline CDR1 and CDR2: SQVTM and ANQGSEA. This CDR3 has 15 amino acids. The CDR3 DNA follows: TGCAGCGTTGAAGAGTCGAGCAGGGGGCCAGATACGCAGTATTTT. Translated, it gives CSVEESSRGPDTQYF.

The chain is built from TRBV7-6 and TRBJ1-5; D call uncertain. CDR1 is SGHVS and CDR2 is FNYEAQ in the germline V gene. V was shortened by 8 bases and J by 2 bases, with 10 bases between the two germline ends. The CDR3 runs 13 residues. CDR3 amino acids: CASAPRGNQPQHF. CDR3 sequence (DNA): TGTGCCAGCGCCCCGAGGGGCAATCAGCCCCAGCATTTT.

The genes are TRBV19 and TRBJ2-1, with D uncertain. This CDR3 has 14 residues. Trimming took 1 base from V and 4 from J, leaving 8 bases between them. Germline loops: CDR1 LNHDA, CDR2 SQIVND (reference sequence). The CDR3, as DNA: TGTGCCAGTAGTATAGTCGGCGGTTACAATGAGCAGTTCTTC. Its translation is CASSIVGGYNEQFF. The full variable domain, its missing parts supplied by reference TRBV19 and TRBJ2-1, is DGGITQSPKYLFRKEGQNVTLSCEQNLNHDAMYWYRQDPGQGLRLIYYSQIVNDFQKGDIAEGYSVSREKKESFPLTVTSAQKNPTAFYLCASSIVGGYNEQFFGPGTRLTVL.

This clonotype was detected many times. J is TRBJ1-1 and V is TRBV30; 7 nucleotides line up with TRBD1. V lost 2 bases and J lost 5; bases outside the gene matches: 14. Germline CDR1 and CDR2: GTSNPN and SVGIG (reference sequence). CDR3 length: 16 amino acids. CDR3 region: CAWSWLTGKWSTEAFF. In DNA, the CDR3 is TGTGCCTGGAGTTGGCTGACAGGGAAATGGAGTACTGAAGCTTTCTTT. Looking up the rest from reference TRBV30 and TRBJ1-1 gives the full variable domain: SQTIHQWPATLVQPVGSPLSLECTVEGTSNPNLYWYRQAAGRGLQLLFYSVGIGQISSEVPQNLSASRPQDRQFILSSKKLLLSDSGFYLCAWSWLTGKWSTEAFFGQGTRLTVV.